These 2 T cell receptor beta chains came from one sample sequenced in a study of identical twins. Each CDR3 protein gets one entry after TCRdb re-called the 5' RACE reads with MiXCR. Among around 490,000 distinct CDR3 sequences listed, approximately 15% were seen once. This sample was shared with a second study, whose subject was yellow fever vaccine responses in identical twins.

Material: CD4+ T cells sorted from blood. The receptors were sampled from a woman aged 18-29 years in good health.

This clonotype came up a few times. The chain carries TRBV28 and TRBJ2-7, with TRBD2 matching 7 bases. The CDR3 loop spans 16 amino acids. The trim removed 4 bases at V and 3 bases at J, leaving 12 bases unmatched. Germline V gives CDR1 MDHEN, CDR2 SYDVKM. The CDR3 DNA is TGTGCCAGCAGTTCCCCATGGGGGGGTAAGAACTACGAGCAGTACTTC. As protein: CASSSPWGGKNYEQYF.

This clonotype was seen more than once but under ten times. The chain combines TRBV20-1 with TRBJ2-4; 8 nucleotides match TRBD2. The CDR3 spans 12 residues. Losses at the gene ends were 6 bases for V and 6 bases for J; bases not matched to a gene: 4. Germline V lookup: CDR1 DFQATT, CDR2 SNEGSKA (reference sequence). The CDR3 nucleotides are TGCAGTGCGCTAGCGGGTGGAAACATTCAGTACTTC. Translated, it gives CSALAGGNIQYF.